This TCR beta chain is from a study of T cell repertoires in cytomegalovirus infection. Turning to the study itself: Matching HLA type and CMV infection were both indicated by public TCR beta signatures.

A note on this clonotype: What it binds is unknown.

Whole-study findings and limits: The ex vivo response showed dominance by HLA-C-restricted CMV-specific TCR beta clonotypes. Cumulative frequency of public TCR beta families picked out carriers of CMV plus the relevant HLA.

Each CDR3 protein gets one entry after TCRdb re-called the reads with MiXCR. This sample yields 300,000 to 400,000 distinct CDR3 sequences, of which around 18% are seen a single time; 7.5% to 9% belongs to the top ten. The CDR3 consists of 12 residues. The V gene lost 5 bases and the J gene lost 4 bases, with 6 bases spanning the gap. The chain is built from TRBV12-3 or TRBV12-4 and TRBJ1-5, with D unclear. Sequenced sample: PBMCs. The receptor was isolated from a human donor in good health (CMV status not recorded). Some clones in this sample may be carry-over from other donors' samples. The CDR3 spells CASSPVNQPQHF. CDR3 nucleotide sequence: TGTGCCAGCAGTCCCGTTAATCAGCCCCAGCATTTT.